This TCR beta chain was recovered during a study of T cell changes during pregnancy in multiple sclerosis. Only in-frame clones appear in the TCRdb table, and some are missing; sequencing was by immunoSEQ multiplex PCR. This table holds fewer than 40,000 clones, 90% found once. The V gene end was trimmed by 5 bases and the J gene end by 0 bases; junction bases not matched to a gene: 7. The CDR3 runs 16 residues. The germline V gene encodes CDR1 SEHNR and CDR2 FQNEAQ (reference sequence). This receptor was obtained from a female donor with multiple sclerosis, enrolled in a pregnancy study. This chain uses TRBV7-9 with TRBJ1-3; 7 bases fit TRBD1. The material was CD4+ T cells from peripheral blood mononuclear cells, obtained in the second trimester of pregnancy. The CDR3: CASSRGQAVSGNTIYF. CDR3 in DNA: TGTGCCAGCAGCCGCGGACAGGCCGTCTCTGGAAACACCATATATTTT. Supplemented by reference TRBV7-9 and TRBJ1-3, the full variable domain reads DTGVSQNPRHKITKRGQNVTFRCDPISEHNRLYWYRQTLGQGPEFLTYFQNEAQLEKSRLLSDRFSAERPKGSFSTLEIQRTEQGDSAMYLCASSRGQAVSGNTIYFGEGSWLTVV.